The 30 T cell receptor beta chains below were found in one sample sequenced in a study of CD8 T cells in ankylosing spondylitis. Study-wide points: Seemingly distinctive of ankylosing spondylitis blood was a TCR beta motif formed by eight highly homologous variants.

TCRdb itself ran the 5' RACE reads through MiXCR, one entry per CDR3 protein. The sample shows fewer than 550,000 distinct CDR3 sequences, about 5.2% of them seen only once. The antigens for these receptors are not known. The material sequenced was blood, either unsorted or a sorted T cell fraction (not recorded which). The source of these receptors is a male donor with ankylosing spondylitis.

This clonotype has at least ten counts. The chain uses TRBV12-3 or TRBV12-4 and TRBJ1-3; no definite D call. The CDR3 extends over 13 amino acids. V lost 7 bases and J 3 bases, leaving 10 bases between the germline ends. The CDR3 protein is CASTALIGNTIYF. As DNA, the CDR3 is TGTGCCAGCACTGCTTTAATTGGAAACACCATATATTTT.

This clonotype has ten or more counts. CDR3 residues: CASSLDLGIDEQYF. As DNA, the CDR3 is TGTGCCAGCAGCTTGGATTTGGGAATCGACGAGCAGTACTTC. The chain is built from TRBV5-6 and TRBJ2-7; D remains ambiguous. Trimming stripped 0 bases from V and 5 bases from J, with 12 bases between. The germline gives CDR1 SGHDT, CDR2 YYEEEE. This CDR3 is 14 amino acids long.

This clonotype has at least ten counts. V gene TRBV20-1 combines with J gene TRBJ1-6; 9 bases are a match to TRBD1. This CDR3 has 14 residues. Germline CDR1 and CDR2: DFQATT and SNEGSKA (reference sequence). V was pared by 4 bases and J by 6 bases, with 4 bases of the junction left unmatched. In nucleotides, the CDR3 is TGCAGTGCTATCACGGGACAGGGTAATTCACCCCTCCACTTT. This gives the protein CSAITGQGNSPLHF.

This clonotype was recorded at least ten times. V usage is TRBV20-1 and J usage is TRBJ2-4, with D perhaps TRBD1 (5 bases). The germline gives CDR1 DFQATT, CDR2 SNEGSKA (reference sequence). Between the trimmed V and J ends, which lost 3 bases and 0 bases, there was a span of 15 bases. The length of the CDR3 is 16 residues. This CDR3 is CSASYGRALAKNIQYF. The DNA for the CDR3 is TGCAGTGCTAGTTATGGCAGGGCCCTAGCCAAAAACATTCAGTACTTC.

The CDR3 protein is CASSFSSESSYEQYF. The DNA for the CDR3 is TGTGCCAGTAGTTTTTCTAGCGAGAGCTCCTACGAGCAGTACTTC. The chain has TRBV19 and TRBJ2-7; D is possibly TRBD2 (6 bases). This CDR3 contains 15 residues. V was trimmed by 5 bases and J by 0 bases, leaving 14 bases between them. CDR1 is LNHDA and CDR2 is SQIVND in the germline V gene (reference sequence).

The table lists this clonotype with many counts. V and J are TRBV28 and TRBJ1-4; D possibly corresponds to TRBD1 (6 bases). Germline V gives CDR1 MDHEN, CDR2 SYDVKM. V was pared by 4 bases and J by 2 bases, with 14 bases between. The CDR3 covers 16 residues. CDR3 nucleotides: TGTGCCAGCAGTTCGGGTGGGACAACGACTAATGAAAAACTGTTTTTT. This encodes CASSSGGTTTNEKLFF.

Ten or more counts support this clonotype. The chain couples TRBV29-1 to TRBJ1-1; 9 nucleotides match TRBD1. CDR3 size: 12 residues. J was trimmed by 4 bases and V by 7 bases; bases with no gene match: 4. The germline CDR1 and CDR2 sequences are SQVTM and ANQGSEA. CDR3 in DNA: TGCAGCGCAATGGGACAGGGCACTGAAGCTTTCTTT. It encodes CSAMGQGTEAFF. Complete variable domain (other parts from reference TRBV29-1 and TRBJ1-1): SAVISQKPSRDICQRGTSLTIQCQVDSQVTMMFWYRQQPGQSLTLIATANQGSEATYESGFVIDKFPISRPNLTFSTLTVSNMSPEDSSIYLCSAMGQGTEAFFGQGTRLTVV.

There are many counts of this clonotype. The chain is built from TRBV11-2 and TRBJ2-7; 7 bases align to TRBD2. Per the germline V gene, CDR1 is SGHAT and CDR2 is FQNNGV. This CDR3 comprises 15 residues. Unmatched junction bases numbered 3, after V lost 1 base and J lost 0 bases. The CDR3 sequence is CASSLARTSSYEQYF. The CDR3, as DNA: TGTGCCAGCAGCTTAGCCCGGACTAGCTCCTACGAGCAGTACTTC.

This clonotype was observed many times. The chain is built from TRBV28 and TRBJ2-7, with TRBD2 matching over 11 bases. CDR1 MDHEN and CDR2 SYDVKM come from the germline V gene. The CDR3 is made up of 15 amino acids. The junction had 7 bases not matched to a gene; V was cut back by 6 bases and J by 3 bases. The CDR3 loop is CASRAGLAGGYEQYF. Here the CDR3 DNA reads TGTGCCAGCAGAGCGGGGCTAGCGGGGGGCTACGAGCAGTACTTC.

This clonotype appeared many times. The chain links TRBV28 to TRBJ2-5, with D maybe TRBD2 (7 bases). Per germline, CDR1 MDHEN and CDR2 SYDVKM. The CDR3 has 14 residues. V was trimmed by 5 bases and J by 1 base, leaving 11 bases between them. CDR3 residues: CASSKGGGQETQYF. As DNA, the CDR3 is TGTGCCAGCAGTAAGGGGGGGGGCCAAGAGACCCAGTACTTC. Supplemented by reference TRBV28 and TRBJ2-5, the full variable domain reads DVKVTQSSRYLVKRTGEKVFLECVQDMDHENMFWYRQDPGLGLRLIYFSYDVKMKEKGDIPEGYSVSREKKERFSLILESASTNQTSMYLCASSKGGGQETQYFGPGTRLLVL.

This clonotype has ten or more counts. The chain uses TRBV5-1 and TRBJ2-7, with D possibly TRBD1 on 5 matching bases. From germline, CDR1 is SGHRS and CDR2 YFSETQ. V lost 1 base and J 2 bases, leaving 10 bases between the germline ends. This CDR3 has 14 amino acids. CDR3 coding DNA: TGCGCCAGCAGCTTGCAGGGCTCAACCTACGAGCAGTACTTC. This translates into CASSLQGSTYEQYF.

The V gene is TRBV20-1, the J gene TRBJ2-7; D is perhaps TRBD1 (5 bases). The CDR3 runs 12 residues. Deletions cut 5 bases from V and 0 bases from J, with 8 bases between. Germline V gene data show CDR1 as DFQATT and CDR2 as SNEGSKA (reference sequence). The CDR3, as DNA: TGCAGTGCTGACAGTAGCTCCTACGAGCAGTACTTC. This sequence encodes CSADSSSYEQYF.

This clonotype was recorded many times. The rearrangement joins TRBV7-8 to TRBJ1-6, with D uncertain. The CDR3 covers 17 residues. Germline V lookup: CDR1 SGHVS, CDR2 FQNEAQ. Between the trimmed V and J ends, which lost 4 bases and 0 bases, there was a span of 13 bases. The CDR3 loop reads CASSSFRSSSYNSPLHF. The CDR3 nucleotides are TGTGCCAGCAGCTCATTTCGCTCGAGCTCCTATAATTCACCCCTCCACTTT.

This clonotype was recorded at least ten times. The chain links TRBV7-9 to TRBJ2-3, with D possibly matching TRBD1 (6 bases). Germline values: CDR1 SEHNR, CDR2 FQNEAQ (reference sequence). V lost 5 bases to trimming and J lost 1 base, with 13 bases between them. This CDR3 is 15 amino acids long. This CDR3 reads CASSNRVRGTDTQYF. DNA of the CDR3: TGTGCCAGCAGCAACAGGGTTAGGGGCACAGATACGCAGTATTTT.

J is TRBJ2-1 and V is TRBV19; D possibly corresponds to TRBD1 (6 bases). V lost 8 bases, J lost 4 bases, and 15 bases lay in between. The CDR3 spans 14 residues. Germline CDR1 is LNHDA and CDR2 is SQIVND (reference sequence). CDR3 region: CASGFGGLYNEQFF. For the CDR3, the DNA is TGTGCCAGTGGATTTGGGGGCTTGTACAATGAGCAGTTCTTC.

Ten or more counts support this clonotype. J is TRBJ2-7 and V is TRBV11-2; 7 nucleotides align to TRBD2. The J segment lost 4 bases and the V segment lost 5 bases, leaving 5 bases of the junction unmatched. There are 13 residues in the CDR3. CDR1 and CDR2 from the germline V gene are SGHAT and FQNNGV. This CDR3 is CASSGGLGYEQYF. As DNA, the CDR3 is TGTGCCAGCAGCGGAGGACTAGGATACGAGCAGTACTTC.

This chain links TRBV5-6 with TRBJ2-7; D might be TRBD1 or TRBD2, each matching 5 bases. The CDR3 is made up of 14 amino acids. Germline CDR1 is SGHDT and CDR2 is YYEEEE. Trimming stripped 3 bases from V and 3 bases from J, with 13 bases between. CDR3 coding DNA: TGTGCCAGCAGCTCGGCCGGGACGGACTACGAGCAGTACTTC. Translated, it gives CASSSAGTDYEQYF.

This clonotype was seen more than once but under ten times. The chain combines TRBV7-2 with TRBJ2-1; 10 bases align to TRBD2. Germline CDR1 is SGHTA and CDR2 is FQGNSA. The CDR3 loop spans 15 amino acids. The junction had 8 bases not matched to a gene; V was cut back by 5 bases and J by 7 bases. The DNA of the CDR3 is TGTGCCAGCAGCCCGCCTAGCGGGAGTGGAAATGAGCAGTTCTTC. Translating gives CASSPPSGSGNEQFF.

This clonotype was counted ten times or more. The chain joins TRBV27 to TRBJ2-3; tentatively, D is TRBD1 (6 bases). This CDR3 comprises 17 residues. Per the germline V gene, CDR1 is MNHEY and CDR2 is SMNVEV (reference sequence). With 5 bases removed from V and 3 bases from J, the gap between germline ends came to 21 bases. The CDR3: CASSPSPGQLKTDTQYF. The CDR3 DNA sequence: TGTGCCAGCAGTCCCTCTCCCGGACAGCTCAAAACAGATACGCAGTATTTT.

The table lists this clonotype with many counts. The V gene is TRBV5-1, the J gene TRBJ1-1, with a tentative D call TRBD1 (6 bases). The CDR3 loop spans 18 amino acids. Germline assignment: CDR1 SGHRS and CDR2 YFSETQ. V was pared by 3 bases and J by 0 bases, with 21 bases between. The CDR3 DNA sequence: TGCGCCAGCAGCTCGCCCCGACGTCAGGGGAGCTTGAACACTGAAGCTTTCTTT. This codes for CASSSPRRQGSLNTEAFF. Drawing the rest from reference TRBV5-1 and TRBJ1-1, the complete variable domain is KAGVTQTPRYLIKTRGQQVTLSCSPISGHRSVSWYQQTPGQGLQFLFEYFSETQRNKGNFPGRFSGRQFSNSRSEMNVSTLELGDSALYLCASSSPRRQGSLNTEAFFGQGTRLTVV.

This clonotype came up many times. V and J are TRBV5-1 and TRBJ1-2; the match to TRBD1 covers 7 bases. Germline-derived CDR1 and CDR2 are SGHRS and YFSETQ. V lost 4 bases to trimming and J lost 2 bases; unmatched junction nucleotides: 5. This CDR3 comprises 14 residues. The CDR3 loop reads CASSHLQGNYGYTF. In nucleotides, the CDR3 is TGCGCCAGCAGCCACCTACAGGGGAACTATGGCTACACCTTC.

This clonotype was detected a few times. V usage is TRBV7-9 and J usage is TRBJ2-7, with D perhaps TRBD1 or TRBD2 (6 bases each). The CDR3 runs to 14 residues. V shed 3 bases and J shed 2 bases, with 11 bases lying between them. CDR1 is SEHNR and CDR2 is FQNEAQ in the germline V gene (reference sequence). The CDR3 nucleotides are TGTGCCAGCAGCTTTCCGGGGGCACCCTACGAGCAGTACTTC. Amino acid sequence: CASSFPGAPYEQYF.

The sample holds many counts of this clonotype. The V gene is TRBV20-1, the J gene TRBJ2-3; perhaps TRBD2 as D (5 bases). Looked up from germline, CDR1 is DFQATT and CDR2 is SNEGSKA (reference sequence). V was shortened by 4 bases and J by 3 bases, with 14 bases between the two germline ends. This CDR3 has 14 residues. DNA for the CDR3: TGCAGTGCTACGGGGTTTGGGTATACAGATACGCAGTATTTT. Translation: CSATGFGYTDTQYF.

This clonotype was detected only a few times. The chain is built from TRBV7-2 and TRBJ2-1; 8 bases are shared with TRBD2. Trimming removed 7 bases from V and 9 bases from J; junction bases left unmatched: 14. The CDR3 is 15 amino acids. The germline V gene encodes CDR1 SGHTA and CDR2 FQGNSA. The CDR3 protein is CASNYYGGLGIEQFF. In nucleotides, the CDR3 is TGTGCCAGCAATTACTACGGGGGACTAGGGATTGAGCAGTTCTTC.

This clonotype has ten or more counts. The J gene is TRBJ1-1, the V gene TRBV5-1; possible D gene TRBD1, 6 bases. Germline lookup yields CDR1 SGHRS and CDR2 YFSETQ. This CDR3 comprises 16 residues. The V end lost 0 bases, the J end lost 3 bases, and 15 bases lay between the germline ends. CDR3 in amino acids: CASSLGLGAEDTEAFF. The CDR3 nucleotides read TGCGCCAGCAGCTTGGGTTTGGGGGCGGAAGACACTGAAGCTTTCTTT. The variable domain in full, completed from reference TRBV5-1 and TRBJ1-1, reads KAGVTQTPRYLIKTRGQQVTLSCSPISGHRSVSWYQQTPGQGLQFLFEYFSETQRNKGNFPGRFSGRQFSNSRSEMNVSTLELGDSALYLCASSLGLGAEDTEAFFGQGTRLTVV.

The chain recombines TRBV18 with TRBJ2-7, with D possibly matching TRBD2 (6 bases). Trimming took off 4 bases at V and 4 bases at J, with 20 bases between the two ends. CDR1 is KGHSH, CDR2 LQKENI, per germline. CDR3 length equals 16 residues. CDR3 loop: CASSHGVRGISYEQYF. CDR3 nucleotides: TGTGCCAGCTCACATGGGGTCCGGGGGATATCGTACGAGCAGTACTTC.

This clonotype has only one observation. A read error may be the cause here, since a much bigger clone is one base away. This rearrangement joins TRBV29-1 to TRBJ2-1; D may be TRBD1 (7 bases). This CDR3 is 14 amino acids long. CDR1 is SQVTM and CDR2 is ANQGSEA in the germline V gene. Here the CDR3 reads CSARQGGSYNEQSF. DNA for the CDR3: TGCAGCGCCCGGCAGGGGGGCTCCTACAATGAGCAGTCCTTC.

This clonotype was seen at least ten times. The V gene is TRBV12-3 or TRBV12-4, the J gene TRBJ2-1, with 9 positions matching TRBD2. The CDR3 sequence is 14 residues long. Unmatched junction bases numbered 12, after V lost 10 bases and J lost 8 bases. CDR3 protein: CAIAAGGVWDEQFF. The CDR3 nucleotides read TGTGCCATTGCTGCGGGGGGGGTTTGGGATGAGCAGTTCTTC.

This chain joins TRBV28 and TRBJ1-5; TRBD1 agrees at 7 bases. This CDR3 is 14 amino acids long. Germline values: CDR1 MDHEN, CDR2 SYDVKM. V trimming: 5 bases; J trimming: 8 bases; junction bases outside the gene matches: 9. CDR3 sequence reads: CASSQGQGEKPQHF. The CDR3 DNA sequence: TGTGCCAGCAGTCAGGGCCAGGGGGAAAAGCCCCAGCATTTT.

This clonotype appeared many times. The gene calls are TRBV5-1 and TRBJ2-1; no firm D call. The CDR3 contains 16 residues. Trimming took off 0 bases at V and 5 bases at J, with 15 bases between the two ends. Germline-derived CDR1 and CDR2 are SGHRS and YFSETQ. CDR3 sequence: CASSLEESNPDNEQFF. In DNA form, the CDR3 reads TGCGCCAGCAGCTTGGAGGAAAGTAATCCCGACAATGAGCAGTTCTTC.